Presented here are 31 T cell receptor beta chains from one specimen sequenced in a study of blood T cell repertoires in COVID-19. Assay: immunoSEQ multiplex PCR; the TCRdb copy retains only in-frame clones and omits some. The profile covers fewer than 350,000 clones, with roughly 89% appearing a single time and 1.5% to 2% taken by the ten largest. Sequencing was carried out using PBMCs or T cells enriched from blood (not recorded which). These receptor sequences come from a woman in her thirties or forties who had recovered from COVID-19.

The V and J genes are TRBV19 and TRBJ1-2; D remains ambiguous. CDR3 length: 13 residues. Germline CDR1 LNHDA, CDR2 SQIVND (reference sequence). V lost 2 bases and J lost 5, with 9 bases in between. CDR3 residues: CASSIQEGYGYTF. The CDR3 nucleotides are TGTGCCAGTAGTATACAAGAGGGTTATGGCTACACCTTC.

V and J are TRBV20-1 and TRBJ2-1; 9 nucleotides agree with TRBD1. The CDR3 sequence is 13 residues long. With V trimmed by 3 bases and J by 7 bases, 4 bases remained unmatched. CDR1 DFQATT and CDR2 SNEGSKA come from the germline V gene (reference sequence). The CDR3 sequence is CSASGDRENEQFF. As DNA, the CDR3 is TGCAGTGCTAGTGGGGACAGGGAGAATGAGCAGTTCTTC.

This rearrangement joins TRBV6-5 to TRBJ2-7; 10 nucleotides agree with TRBD1. The V and J ends lost 4 bases and 2 bases, in that order; junction bases with no gene match: 5. Germline values: CDR1 MNHEY, CDR2 SVGAGI. The CDR3 totals 15 residues. The CDR3 region is CASSLTGQGTYEQYF. Written as DNA, the CDR3 is TGTGCCAGCAGTTTAACGGGACAGGGGACCTACGAGCAGTACTTC.

The chain combines TRBV21-1 with TRBJ2-2; the listed D gene, TRBD1, was not tested against the DNA. TRBV21-1 is described as a pseudogene. The CDR3 has 14 residues. The CDR3 reads CASSRHMGTGELFF. The DNA for the CDR3 is TGTGCCAGCAGCCGACACATGGGCACCGGGGAGCTGTTTTTT.

The chain employs TRBV7-9 and TRBJ1-2; 11 bases map to TRBD1. J was trimmed by 4 bases and V by 2 bases; bases with no gene match: 3. The CDR3 is 15 amino acids. Germline CDR1 and CDR2: SEHNR and FQNEAQ (reference sequence). The CDR3 DNA is TGTGCCAGCAGCTTAACGGGACAGGGGGGCTATGGCTACACCTTC. Its protein product is CASSLTGQGGYGYTF.

The genes are TRBV5-1 and TRBJ2-5; 8 positions agree with TRBD1. Unmatched junction bases numbered 6, after V lost 0 bases and J lost 2 bases. CDR3 length: 16 amino acids. CDR1 and CDR2 (germline): SGHRS, YFSETQ. The chain's CDR3 is CASSLDGGQGQETQYF. The CDR3, as DNA: TGCGCCAGCAGCTTGGATGGCGGACAGGGTCAAGAGACCCAGTACTTC.

The rearrangement links TRBV29-1 to TRBJ1-1, with D possibly TRBD1 on 5 matching bases. There are 14 residues in the CDR3. V was cut by 3 bases and J by 5 bases, with 16 bases left in between. CDR1 and CDR2 (germline): SQVTM, ANQGSEA. The CDR3 bases are TGCAGCGTTGACGTGGGTTCCCGGGGGACTGAAGCTTTCTTT. It specifies CSVDVGSRGTEAFF.

This sequence joins TRBV7-2 and TRBJ1-1; D perhaps matches TRBD1 (5 bases). Germline V gene lookup returns CDR1 SGHTA and CDR2 FQGNSA. CDR3 length equals 14 residues. V lost 2 bases and J lost 1, with 8 bases in between. For the CDR3, the DNA is TGTGCCAGCAGCTTACAGGGCGGGAACACTGAAGCTTTCTTT. It specifies CASSLQGGNTEAFF.

CDR3 sequence: CASSQGANYGYTF. The CDR3, as DNA: TGTGCCAGCAGTCAGGGGGCTAACTATGGCTACACCTTC. The V gene is TRBV25-1, the J gene TRBJ1-2; 7 bases fit TRBD1. The CDR3 has 13 residues. Losses at the gene ends were 5 bases for V and 0 bases for J; bases not matched to a gene: 0. From germline, CDR1 is MGHDK and CDR2 SYGVNS.

The rearrangement links TRBV30 to TRBJ1-5, with a possible D match to TRBD1 (5 bases). The CDR3 covers 15 residues. Germline V gene data show CDR1 as GTSNPN and CDR2 as SVGIG (reference sequence). Deletions cut 0 bases from V and 2 bases from J, with 11 bases between. The CDR3 DNA follows: TGTGCCTGGAGTGTAGCAGGGTTGGGCAATCAGCCCCAGCATTTT. As protein: CAWSVAGLGNQPQHF.

The CDR3: CASSSTIAGGRQDTQYF. CDR3 DNA: TGTGCCAGCAGCTCCACGATAGCGGGAGGAAGGCAAGATACGCAGTATTTT. This rearrangement joins TRBV7-9 to TRBJ2-3, with 10 bases aligning to TRBD2. Looked up from germline, CDR1 is SEHNR and CDR2 is FQNEAQ (reference sequence). V dropped 4 bases and J dropped 5; count of bases not matched to a gene: 12. CDR3 size: 17 residues.

The gene calls are TRBV9 and TRBJ2-2; D is perhaps TRBD1 (6 bases). Per the germline V gene, CDR1 is SGDLS and CDR2 is YYNGEE. This CDR3 comprises 15 residues. V was cut by 2 bases and J by 7 bases, with 15 bases left in between. The CDR3 DNA reads TGTGCCAGCAGCGTCGGTGCACAGGGTGTCGGGGAGCTGTTTTTT. Its protein is CASSVGAQGVGELFF.

This rearrangement joins TRBV4-1 to TRBJ2-3; TRBD2 matches 7 bases. The V segment lost 3 bases and the J segment 1 base; nucleotides outside the gene matches: 7. Germline V gene lookup returns CDR1 MGHRA and CDR2 YSYEKL. The CDR3 consists of 16 residues. The CDR3 is CASSHRLALRTDTQYF. The CDR3 nucleotides read TGCGCCAGCAGCCATCGACTAGCTCTTCGCACAGATACGCAGTATTTT.

This chain links TRBV12-3 or TRBV12-4 with TRBJ2-2, with 7 bases matching TRBD2. Unmatched junction bases numbered 1, after V lost 3 bases and J lost 6 bases. CDR3 length equals 13 residues. The CDR3 is CASSFGGAGELFF. The CDR3 bases are TGTGCCAGCAGTTTTGGGGGGGCCGGGGAGCTGTTTTTT.

The chain uses TRBV29-1 and TRBJ1-4, with 7 bases fitting TRBD1. Germline V gene sequence: CDR1 SQVTM, CDR2 ANQGSEA. Trimming cost V 1 base and J 8 bases; bases outside gene matches: 7. This CDR3 spans 14 amino acids. The CDR3 nucleotides are TGCAGCGTTGAAGGGACAGGAGGGAACGAAAAACTGTTTTTT. As protein: CSVEGTGGNEKLFF.

The chain combines TRBV6-6 with TRBJ1-2; D possibly corresponds to TRBD1 (5 bases). Per germline, CDR1 MNHNY and CDR2 SVGAGI (reference sequence). There are 14 residues in the CDR3. V shed 0 bases and J shed 3 bases, with 8 bases lying between them. CDR3 residues: CASSYSGVHYGYTF. Here the CDR3 DNA reads TGTGCCAGCAGTTACTCAGGGGTTCACTATGGCTACACCTTC.

The rearrangement uses TRBV5-6 and TRBJ1-2; 9 bases align to TRBD1. Trimming at V came to 0 bases and at J to 8 bases, leaving 5 bases not matched to a gene. The germline V gene encodes CDR1 SGHDT and CDR2 YYEEEE. The CDR3 is 14 amino acids. The CDR3 protein is CASSLGQGVTGYTF. CDR3 DNA: TGTGCCAGCAGCTTGGGACAGGGGGTGACGGGCTACACCTTC.

CDR3 sequence (DNA): TGTGCCAGCAGTTTATTAGGGGACACTGAAGCTTTCTTT. Translation: CASSLLGDTEAFF. V and J are TRBV27 and TRBJ1-1; a weak D match, TRBD1 (5 bases). Germline V gene data show CDR1 as MNHEY and CDR2 as SMNVEV (reference sequence). The CDR3 sequence is 13 residues long. V was shortened by 1 base and J by 3 bases, with 6 bases between the two germline ends.

V usage is TRBV5-5 and J usage is TRBJ1-5; TRBD1 aligns across 8 bases. J lost 0 bases, V lost 1 base, and 9 bases had no gene match. CDR1 is SGHKS and CDR2 is YYEKEE in the germline V gene (reference sequence). The CDR3 length is 18 residues. CDR3 residues: CASSLSRDRSYSNQPQHF. The CDR3 nucleotides are TGTGCCAGCAGCTTGTCTCGGGACAGGTCATATAGCAATCAGCCCCAGCATTTT.

J is TRBJ1-2 and V is TRBV7-2; the D is unclear. Germline values: CDR1 SGHTA, CDR2 FQGNSA. V lost 1 base and J lost 4, with 10 bases in between. CDR3 size: 14 residues. The CDR3 DNA follows: TGTGCCAGCAGCTTAGGGCAGGCCCTCTATGGCTACACCTTC. It encodes CASSLGQALYGYTF.

In its sample, this clone was seen once. The rearrangement uses TRBV7-2 and TRBJ2-1; 8 positions agree with TRBD2. Trimming took 0 bases from V and 2 from J; bases not matched to a gene: 3. This CDR3 is built from 16 residues. The germline V gene has CDR1 SGHTA and CDR2 FQGNSA. For the CDR3, the DNA is TGTGCCAGCAGCTTAGCCTCGCGGGGGGCCTACAATGAGCAGTTCTTC. Translated: CASSLASRGAYNEQFF.

V and J are TRBV10-3 and TRBJ1-2; no firm D call. The CDR3 runs to 12 residues. The germline V gene has CDR1 ENHRY and CDR2 SYGVKD. With 4 bases removed from V and 6 bases from J, the gap between germline ends came to 9 bases. The CDR3: CAISGFGDGYTF. CDR3 nucleotides: TGTGCCATCAGTGGATTCGGGGATGGCTACACCTTC.

This sequence joins TRBV19 and TRBJ2-1; the D is unclear. The CDR3 consists of 14 residues. Germline V CDR1 and CDR2: LNHDA, SQIVND (reference sequence). Trimming left V 6 bases short and J 4 bases short, with 13 bases between. CDR3 residues: CASRPQSIYNEQFF. CDR3 nucleotide sequence: TGTGCCAGTAGGCCCCAGTCGATTTACAATGAGCAGTTCTTC. Drawing the rest from reference TRBV19 and TRBJ2-1, the complete variable domain is DGGITQSPKYLFRKEGQNVTLSCEQNLNHDAMYWYRQDPGQGLRLIYYSQIVNDFQKGDIAEGYSVSREKKESFPLTVTSAQKNPTAFYLCASRPQSIYNEQFFGPGTRLTVL.

The V and J genes are TRBV10-3 and TRBJ2-7; 15 bases agree with TRBD2. V dropped 4 bases and J dropped 4; count of bases not matched to a gene: 8. The CDR3 totals 17 residues. The germline gives CDR1 ENHRY, CDR2 SYGVKD. CDR3 in amino acids: CAISAGLAGGGIYEQYF. The DNA of the CDR3 is TGTGCCATCAGTGCGGGACTAGCGGGAGGTGGAATTTACGAGCAGTACTTC.

To note about this clone: Other nucleotide sequences from this sample produce the same CDR3. The chain employs TRBV6-2 or TRBV6-3 and TRBJ1-2, with a possible D match to TRBD1 (5 bases). The V and J ends lost 0 bases and 4 bases respectively, with 6 bases between them. The germline V gene encodes CDR1 MNHEY and CDR2 SVGEGT. The CDR3 loop spans 13 amino acids. CDR3 loop: CASSYSGGYGYTF. CDR3 bases: TGTGCCAGCAGTTACTCGGGGGGCTATGGCTACACCTTC.

This CDR3 is CAWGGQTYEQYF. The CDR3 nucleotides are TGTGCCTGGGGCGGACAGACCTACGAGCAGTACTTC. This chain joins TRBV30 and TRBJ2-7, with D possibly matching TRBD1 (6 bases). Germline CDR1 is GTSNPN and CDR2 is SVGIG (reference sequence). The CDR3 length is 12 residues. V dropped 5 bases and J dropped 2 bases, with 10 bases sitting between them.

In this sample, this clone turned up once. The rearrangement joins TRBV7-9 to TRBJ2-1; 7 bases map to TRBD1. Germline V gene data show CDR1 as SEHNR and CDR2 as FQNEAQ (reference sequence). V lost 3 bases to trimming and J lost 9 bases; unmatched junction nucleotides: 11. The CDR3 is 15 residues long. CDR3 sequence: CASSFDRVIIGEQFF. CDR3 DNA: TGTGCCAGCAGCTTTGACAGGGTAATAATTGGTGAGCAGTTCTTC.

This rearrangement joins TRBV5-1 to TRBJ1-2, with D possibly matching TRBD1 (6 bases). Germline values: CDR1 SGHRS, CDR2 YFSETQ. V was shortened by 1 base and J by 2 bases, with 12 bases between the two germline ends. The CDR3 contains 15 residues. The CDR3 loop reads CASSLSGQGNYGYTF. The DNA of the CDR3 is TGCGCCAGCAGCTTGTCCGGTCAGGGGAACTATGGCTACACCTTC. Full variable domain (remainder filled in from reference TRBV5-1 and TRBJ1-2): KAGVTQTPRYLIKTRGQQVTLSCSPISGHRSVSWYQQTPGQGLQFLFEYFSETQRNKGNFPGRFSGRQFSNSRSEMNVSTLELGDSALYLCASSLSGQGNYGYTFGSGTRLTVV.

The rearrangement joins TRBV6-2 or TRBV6-3 to TRBJ2-7; tentative D call: TRBD2 (6 bases). The CDR3 covers 16 residues. Per germline, CDR1 MNHEY and CDR2 SVGEGT. V shed 2 bases and J shed 3 bases, with 17 bases lying between them. The CDR3 reads CASSYPRREVLYEQYF. The CDR3 nucleotides are TGTGCCAGCAGTTACCCCAGGAGGGAAGTCCTCTACGAGCAGTACTTC.

The chain has TRBV30 and TRBJ1-4; 7 nucleotides match TRBD1. Germline lookup yields CDR1 GTSNPN and CDR2 SVGIG (reference sequence). The trim removed 3 bases at V and 7 bases at J, leaving 11 bases unmatched. CDR3 length: 15 amino acids. DNA for the CDR3: TGTGCCTGGAGAGCACAGGGGACGGGGAGTGAAAAACTGTTTTTT. This encodes CAWRAQGTGSEKLFF.

The chain links TRBV6-4 to TRBJ1-2, with D perhaps TRBD1 (6 bases). Germline assignment: CDR1 MRHNA and CDR2 SNTAGT. This CDR3 region has 14 residues. The V gene lost 4 bases and the J gene lost 2 bases, with 11 bases spanning the gap. In nucleotides, the CDR3 is TGTGCCAGCAGTGTAACAGGACAGAACTATGGCTACACCTTC. Encoded protein: CASSVTGQNYGYTF.